These 29 T cell receptor beta chains originate from one sample sequenced in a study of shared clonotypes between healthy human individuals. Using immunoSEQ multiplex PCR, the repertoire was profiled, and TCRdb retains in-frame clones only, with some absent. The data hold fewer than 350,000 clones, with more than 75% observed a single time. The sequencing sample was made of memory CD8+ T cells sorted from blood. Subset indicated: CD45RO+ cells pooled with CCR7-negative TemRA cells. These receptors were collected from a man younger than 30 in good health.

The chain has TRBV5-6 and TRBJ2-5; the match to TRBD2 covers 13 bases. The CDR3 totals 17 residues. V trimming: 2 bases; J trimming: 8 bases; junction bases outside the gene matches: 12. Germline lookup yields CDR1 SGHDT and CDR2 YYEEEE. The DNA for the CDR3 is TGTGCCAGCAGCTTAGGTGGACTAGCGGGGGTGTTGAGAACCCAGTACTTC. Its protein is CASSLGGLAGVLRTQYF.

J is TRBJ2-7 and V is TRBV5-6, with D perhaps matching TRBD1 (6 bases). Germline CDR1 reads SGHDT; CDR2 reads YYEEEE. V was clipped by 3 bases and J by 3 bases, with 19 bases between them. This CDR3 has 16 amino acids. The CDR3 DNA is TGTGCCAGCAGCTCCGAATACAGGGTTAGGAACTACGAGCAGTACTTC. Residues: CASSSEYRVRNYEQYF. Full variable domain (rest looked up from reference TRBV5-6 and TRBJ2-7): DAGVTQSPTHLIKTRGQQVTLRCSPKSGHDTVSWYQQALGQGPQFIFQYYEEEERQRGNFPDRFSGHQFPNYSSELNVNALLLGDSALYLCASSSEYRVRNYEQYFGPGTRLTVT.

V gene TRBV6-5 combines with J gene TRBJ2-7, with TRBD1 matching over 9 bases. CDR3 size: 13 residues. V dropped 5 bases and J dropped 3; count of bases not matched to a gene: 2. CDR1 is MNHEY and CDR2 is SVGAGI in the germline V gene. CDR3 protein: CASSQGQGYEQYF. As DNA, the CDR3 is TGTGCCAGCAGTCAGGGACAGGGCTACGAGCAGTACTTC.

This chain joins TRBV27 and TRBJ1-6, with TRBD1 matching over 8 bases. Germline loops: CDR1 MNHEY, CDR2 SMNVEV (reference sequence). The CDR3 is 18 amino acids. The J segment lost 0 bases and the V segment lost 8 bases, leaving 12 bases of the junction unmatched. The CDR3 region is CASRREGTGSSYNSPLHF. CDR3 DNA: TGTGCCAGCCGACGAGAAGGGACAGGTAGCTCCTATAATTCACCCCTCCACTTT.

This chain links TRBV7-9 with TRBJ1-2; D gene uncertain. Between the trimmed V and J ends, which lost 1 base and 7 bases, there was a span of 7 bases. CDR1 and CDR2 (germline): SEHNR, FQNEAQ (reference sequence). The CDR3 sequence is 12 residues long. CDR3 in amino acids: CASSLETPGYTF. The CDR3 DNA sequence: TGTGCCAGCAGCTTAGAGACACCTGGCTACACCTTC.

The chain links TRBV7-6 to TRBJ2-1; D perhaps matches TRBD2 (6 bases). Trimming removed 3 bases at V and 9 bases at J, with 12 bases between. CDR1 and CDR2 from the germline V gene are SGHVS and FNYEAQ. This CDR3 region has 13 residues. CDR3 coding DNA: TGTGCCAGCAGCTTGGAACGGGAGACTGAGCAGTTCTTC. Amino acids: CASSLERETEQFF.

This clone has just a few counts. The CDR3 coding sequence is TGTGCCAGCAGGACCAGGGACAGCTCTTATGGCTACACCTTC. Its protein product is CASRTRDSSYGYTF. This rearrangement joins TRBV6-5 to TRBJ1-2, with 7 bases matching TRBD1. With 6 bases clipped from V and 5 bases from J, the junction kept 9 bases outside the gene matches. Germline V gene lookup returns CDR1 MNHEY and CDR2 SVGAGI. The CDR3 sequence is 14 residues long.

The chain employs TRBV5-1 and TRBJ2-7; perhaps TRBD1 as D (6 bases). In germline, CDR1 is SGHRS, CDR2 YFSETQ. The CDR3 spans 14 residues. Trimming removed 1 base at V and 0 bases at J, with 8 bases between. The CDR3 reads CASSLLDSSYEQYF. CDR3 coding DNA: TGCGCCAGCAGCTTGCTGGACAGCTCCTACGAGCAGTACTTC.

Comment on this clone: At one of its ends the junction is not consistent with the germline gene, which may arise from a read error. This rearrangement joins TRBV6-1 to TRBJ2-5; D perhaps matches TRBD1 (5 bases). The CDR3 is 12 residues long. The germline V gene encodes CDR1 MNHNS and CDR2 SASEGT. CDR3 nucleotide sequence: TGTGCCAGCAGTGAAGATCAGGGCACGAAGGACTTC. Translated, it gives CASSEDQGTKDF.

The chain uses TRBV11-2 and TRBJ2-7, with TRBD2 matching 8 bases. Germline CDR1 and CDR2: SGHAT and FQNNGV. The V and J ends lost 5 bases and 3 bases, in that order; junction bases with no gene match: 6. This CDR3 is 14 amino acids long. The CDR3 reads CASSTGTRGYEQYF. The CDR3 bases are TGTGCCAGCAGCACCGGGACTAGGGGCTACGAGCAGTACTTC.

This clone was seen once. This sequence joins TRBV7-9 and TRBJ2-3, with TRBD2 matching 9 bases. The CDR3 has 17 amino acids. Trimming cost V 6 bases and J 1 base; bases outside gene matches: 11. Looked up from germline, CDR1 is SEHNR and CDR2 is FQNEAQ (reference sequence). The CDR3 here is CASRPRLASGGTDTQYF. In DNA, the CDR3 is TGTGCCAGCAGACCCAGGTTGGCTAGCGGGGGCACAGATACGCAGTATTTT.

The chain links TRBV4-3 to TRBJ1-2; TRBD1 might be the D (5 bases). CDR1 and CDR2 (germline): LGHNA, YSLEER. Trimming cost V 1 base and J 1 base, with 13 bases left between them. The CDR3 spans 16 residues. The CDR3 sequence is CASSQGSAGINYGYTF. The CDR3 nucleotides are TGCGCCAGCAGCCAAGGTAGCGCAGGGATTAACTATGGCTACACCTTC.

For this clone: Distinct nucleotide sequences in the sample also encode this CDR3. V and J are TRBV9 and TRBJ2-1; D may be TRBD1 (6 bases). This CDR3 is built from 15 residues. Germline lookup yields CDR1 SGDLS and CDR2 YYNGEE. V was pared by 0 bases and J by 1 base, with 8 bases between. The CDR3 loop reads CASSVEGVSYNEQFF. DNA for the CDR3: TGTGCCAGCAGCGTAGAGGGGGTGTCCTACAATGAGCAGTTCTTC.

This chain's CDR3 is CASRAGGTGELFF. CDR3 DNA: TGTGCCAGCAGGGCAGGGGGCACCGGGGAGCTGTTTTTT. The genes are TRBV2 and TRBJ2-2; 7 bases line up with TRBD1. Germline V gene lookup returns CDR1 SNHLY and CDR2 FYNNEI. The CDR3 spans 13 residues. Trimming took 6 bases from V and 4 from J; bases not matched to a gene: 2.

CDR3 region: CASSVPSGATDEQYF. CDR3 DNA: TGTGCCAGCAGCGTCCCTAGCGGGGCCACCGACGAGCAGTACTTC. This chain uses TRBV9 with TRBJ2-7; 9 nucleotides match TRBD2. The germline CDR1 and CDR2 sequences are SGDLS and YYNGEE. Germline trimming cut 2 bases from V and 5 bases from J; bases unmatched to any gene: 8. This CDR3 contains 15 residues.

The J gene is TRBJ1-2, the V gene TRBV6-1, with a weak D call TRBD1 (5 bases). The CDR3 runs 15 residues. V was shortened by 1 base and J by 4 bases, with 13 bases between the two germline ends. Germline-derived CDR1 and CDR2 are MNHNS and SASEGT. This CDR3 reads CASSEGPGIIYGYTF. In DNA, the CDR3 is TGTGCCAGCAGTGAAGGGCCAGGGATAATCTATGGCTACACCTTC.

This clone was seen only a few times. This chain connects TRBV6-6 to TRBJ2-7, with no clear D. Germline CDR1 reads MNHNY; CDR2 reads SVGAGI (reference sequence). This CDR3 is 11 amino acids long. The germline V and J ends were trimmed by 8 bases and 5 bases, with 10 bases remaining between them. This CDR3 reads CASGWGDEQYF. For the CDR3, the DNA is TGTGCCAGCGGTTGGGGTGACGAGCAGTACTTC.

The V and J genes are TRBV2 and TRBJ1-2; maybe TRBD1 (5 bases). Trimming removed 3 bases from V and 2 bases from J, with 16 bases in between. The CDR3 contains 16 residues. CDR1 and CDR2 (germline): SNHLY, FYNNEI. CDR3 protein: CASSEHRGGDNYGYTF. CDR3 bases: TGTGCCAGCAGTGAGCACCGGGGAGGGGACAACTATGGCTACACCTTC. Full variable domain (rest looked up from reference TRBV2 and TRBJ1-2): EPEVTQTPSHQVTQMGQEVILRCVPISNHLYFYWYRQILGQKVEFLVSFYNNEISEKSEIFDDQFSVERPDGSNFTLKIRSTKLEDSAMYFCASSEHRGGDNYGYTFGSGTRLTVV.

This chain links TRBV2 with TRBJ2-7; TRBD1 aligns across 10 bases. The V and J ends lost 3 bases and 4 bases, in that order; junction bases with no gene match: 9. CDR1 is SNHLY, CDR2 FYNNEI, per germline. This CDR3 is built from 16 residues. In DNA form, the CDR3 reads TGTGCCAGCAGTGAGGGGTGGACAGGGGGTTTGTACGAGCAGTACTTC. Translated, it gives CASSEGWTGGLYEQYF. The full variable domain, rest sourced from reference TRBV2 and TRBJ2-7, is EPEVTQTPSHQVTQMGQEVILRCVPISNHLYFYWYRQILGQKVEFLVSFYNNEISEKSEIFDDQFSVERPDGSNFTLKIRSTKLEDSAMYFCASSEGWTGGLYEQYFGPGTRLTVT.

This chain connects TRBV30 to TRBJ2-3; TRBD2 might be the D (5 bases). CDR1 is GTSNPN and CDR2 is SVGIG in the germline V gene (reference sequence). Trimming stripped 6 bases from V and 3 bases from J, with 10 bases between. CDR3 length equals 12 residues. DNA of the CDR3: TGTGCCTGTACGGACTCGACAGATACGCAGTATTTT. Residues: CACTDSTDTQYF.

This clone was seen a few times. The chain recombines TRBV5-6 with TRBJ1-1; the D gene is possibly TRBD1 (5 bases). The CDR3 has 15 residues. V lost 3 bases to trimming and J lost 3 bases, with 15 bases between them. CDR1 is SGHDT and CDR2 is YYEEEE in the germline V gene. CDR3 in DNA: TGTGCCAGCAGCTCGTCGGGGCCCGGGGACACTGAAGCTTTCTTT. Translating it yields CASSSSGPGDTEAFF.

This clone was recorded a few times. This chain joins TRBV5-1 and TRBJ2-7; no firm D call. The germline CDR1 and CDR2 sequences are SGHRS and YFSETQ. Trimming stripped 4 bases from V and 3 bases from J, with 11 bases between. This CDR3 spans 13 amino acids. The CDR3 here is CASSAGPNYEQYF. DNA of the CDR3: TGCGCCAGCAGCGCCGGGCCCAACTACGAGCAGTACTTC.

This clone was seen a few times. This chain links TRBV10-3 with TRBJ1-2, with unresolved D. Germline V CDR1 and CDR2: ENHRY, SYGVKD. The CDR3 totals 14 residues. V shed 6 bases and J shed 4 bases, with 15 bases lying between them. CDR3 in amino acids: CAIRQVFSAYGYTF. CDR3 bases: TGTGCCATCAGGCAGGTTTTTTCAGCCTATGGCTACACCTTC.

The chain has TRBV5-4 and TRBJ1-2; D not certain. Germline V gene data show CDR1 as SGHNT and CDR2 as YYREEE (reference sequence). The length of the CDR3 is 14 residues. Between the trimmed V and J ends, which lost 4 bases and 8 bases, there was a span of 18 bases. CDR3 in DNA: TGTGCCAGCAGCCGAGGGTACGGGGAGAACGGCTACACCTTC. It encodes CASSRGYGENGYTF.

The chain couples TRBV4-1 to TRBJ2-7; D perhaps matches TRBD2 (6 bases). Trimming took 4 bases from V and 6 from J, leaving 13 bases between them. CDR1 and CDR2 (germline): MGHRA, YSYEKL. CDR3 length: 13 residues. The CDR3 DNA sequence: TGCGCCAGCAGCCCTTCTGGGGGGAGCGAGCAGTACTTC. It is translated as CASSPSGGSEQYF.

This rearrangement joins TRBV6-5 to TRBJ1-4, with D possibly matching TRBD1 (5 bases). Deletions cut 6 bases from V and 4 bases from J, with 15 bases between. This CDR3 comprises 15 residues. Looked up from germline, CDR1 is MNHEY and CDR2 is SVGAGI. CDR3: CASRGPVRINEKLFF. CDR3 in DNA: TGTGCCAGCAGGGGACCAGTCCGGATTAATGAAAAACTGTTTTTT.

This rearrangement joins TRBV10-3 to TRBJ2-5; 8 bases map to TRBD2. Per the germline V gene, CDR1 is ENHRY and CDR2 is SYGVKD. CDR3 length: 12 amino acids. Trimming took 6 bases from V and 8 from J; bases not matched to a gene: 5. The CDR3 loop is CAISGLARTQYF. CDR3 in DNA: TGTGCCATCAGCGGACTAGCTCGAACCCAGTACTTC.

The sample holds one count of this clone. The chain joins TRBV9 to TRBJ1-3; D unresolved. V dropped 4 bases and J dropped 0 bases, with 17 bases sitting between them. Germline CDR1 reads SGDLS; CDR2 reads YYNGEE. The CDR3 is 17 amino acids. CDR3 residues: CASSNRPSLSSGNTIYF. CDR3 DNA sequence: TGTGCCAGCAGCAACCGACCGAGCCTCTCCTCTGGAAACACCATATATTTT.

V gene TRBV5-1 combines with J gene TRBJ2-3, with 8 bases that match TRBD1. CDR3 length: 16 residues. Per germline, CDR1 SGHRS and CDR2 YFSETQ. J was trimmed by 5 bases and V by 1 base; bases with no gene match: 9. Written as DNA, the CDR3 is TGCGCCAGCAGCTTGTACGAGACAGGGGTGGAAGATACGCAGTATTTT. This codes for CASSLYETGVEDTQYF.